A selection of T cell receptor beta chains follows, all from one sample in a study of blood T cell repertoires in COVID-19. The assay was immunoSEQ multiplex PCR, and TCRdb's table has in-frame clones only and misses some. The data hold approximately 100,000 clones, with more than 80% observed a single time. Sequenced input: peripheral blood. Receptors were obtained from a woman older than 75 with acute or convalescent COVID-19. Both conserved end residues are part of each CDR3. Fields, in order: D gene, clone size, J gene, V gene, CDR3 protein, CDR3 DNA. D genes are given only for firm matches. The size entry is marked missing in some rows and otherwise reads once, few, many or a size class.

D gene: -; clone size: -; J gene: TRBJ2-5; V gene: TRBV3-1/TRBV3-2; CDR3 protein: CASSQAPPNPETQYF; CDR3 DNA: TGTGCCAGCAGCCAAGCGCCCCCTAATCCGGAGACCCAGTACTTC
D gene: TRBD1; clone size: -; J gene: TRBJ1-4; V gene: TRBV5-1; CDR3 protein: CASSLGQVATNEKLFF; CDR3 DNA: TGCGCCAGCAGCCTGGGACAGGTGGCAACTAATGAAAAACTGTTTTTT
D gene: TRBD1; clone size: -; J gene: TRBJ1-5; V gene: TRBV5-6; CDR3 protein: CASSRQGSPQHF; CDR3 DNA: TGTGCCAGCAGCAGACAGGGGTCGCCCCAGCATTTT
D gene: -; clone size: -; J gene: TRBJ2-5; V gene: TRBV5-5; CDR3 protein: CASRPGDRAWEETQYF; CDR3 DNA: TGTGCCAGCAGACCGGGAGACAGGGCCTGGGAAGAGACCCAGTACTTC
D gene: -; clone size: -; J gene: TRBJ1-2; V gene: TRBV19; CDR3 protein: CASTLLSRSQGYTF; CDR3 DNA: TGTGCCAGTACCCTTCTAAGCCGTTCCCAAGGCTACACCTTC
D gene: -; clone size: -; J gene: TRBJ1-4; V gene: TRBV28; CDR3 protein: CASRKLRGGENEKLFF; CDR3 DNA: TGTGCCAGTAGAAAGTTGAGGGGGGGCGAGAATGAAAAACTGTTTTTT
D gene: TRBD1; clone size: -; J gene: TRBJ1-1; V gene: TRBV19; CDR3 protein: CASRLGQVNTEAFF; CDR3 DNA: TGTGCCAGTAGATTGGGACAGGTGAACACTGAAGCTTTCTTT
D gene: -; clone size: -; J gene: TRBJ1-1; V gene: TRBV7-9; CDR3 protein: CASRSTLDRFGTEAFF; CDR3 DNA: TGTGCCAGCAGATCAACGCTTGACAGGTTCGGAACTGAAGCTTTCTTT
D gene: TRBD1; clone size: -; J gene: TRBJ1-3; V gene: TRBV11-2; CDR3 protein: CASSRRDRGSGNTIYF; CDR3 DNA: TGTGCCAGCAGCCGACGGGACAGGGGTTCTGGAAACACCATATATTTT
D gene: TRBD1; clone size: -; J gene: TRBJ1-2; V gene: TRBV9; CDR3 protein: CASSARRMTGDYGYTF; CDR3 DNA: TGTGCCAGCAGCGCGAGGAGGATGACAGGGGACTATGGCTACACCTTC
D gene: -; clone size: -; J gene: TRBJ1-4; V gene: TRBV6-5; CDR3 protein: CASRAGDSAWEKLFF; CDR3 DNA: TGTGCCAGCAGGGCCGGTGACAGCGCCTGGGAAAAACTGTTTTTT
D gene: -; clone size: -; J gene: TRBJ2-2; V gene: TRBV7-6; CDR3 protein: CASSRGGDSPLFGELFF; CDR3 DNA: TGTGCCAGCAGCCGAGGAGGGGACAGCCCCCTATTTGGGGAGCTGTTTTTT
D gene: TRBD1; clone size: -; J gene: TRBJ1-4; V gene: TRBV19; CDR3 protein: CASTPQGRVEKLFF; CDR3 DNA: TGTGCCAGTACCCCACAGGGGAGAGTTGAAAAACTGTTTTTT
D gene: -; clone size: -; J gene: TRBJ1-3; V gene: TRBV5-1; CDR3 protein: CASSLVPGAYSGNTIYF; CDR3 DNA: TGCGCCAGCAGCTTGGTGCCAGGGGCCTACTCTGGAAACACCATATATTTT
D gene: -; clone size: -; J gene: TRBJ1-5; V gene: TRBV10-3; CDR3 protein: CAISESREGQPQHF; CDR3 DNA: TGTGCCATCAGTGAGTCGAGGGAGGGCCAGCCCCAGCATTTT
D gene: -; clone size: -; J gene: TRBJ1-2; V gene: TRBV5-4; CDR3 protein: CASSLAGVISGYTF; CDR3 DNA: TGTGCCAGCAGCTTGGCCGGGGTTATTTCGGGCTACACCTTC
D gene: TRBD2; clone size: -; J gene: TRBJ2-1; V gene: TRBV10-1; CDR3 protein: CASSNAGGRINEQFF; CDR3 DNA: TGCGCCAGCAGTAACGCGGGGGGGAGGATCAATGAGCAGTTCTTC
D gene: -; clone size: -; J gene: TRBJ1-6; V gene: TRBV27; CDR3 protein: CASSFSTGRAYSDNSPLHF; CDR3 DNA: TGTGCCAGCAGTTTTTCCACAGGCAGGGCATACTCCGATAATTCACCCCTCCACTTT
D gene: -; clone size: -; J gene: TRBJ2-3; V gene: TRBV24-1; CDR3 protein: CATSDGRAGTDTQYF; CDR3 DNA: TGTGCCACCAGTGATGGCCGGGCGGGGACAGATACGCAGTATTTT
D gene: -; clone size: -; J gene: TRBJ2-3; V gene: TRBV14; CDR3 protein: CASSLWAGPSGTDTQYF; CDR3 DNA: TGTGCCAGCAGCCTTTGGGCCGGGCCCTCGGGGACAGATACGCAGTATTTT
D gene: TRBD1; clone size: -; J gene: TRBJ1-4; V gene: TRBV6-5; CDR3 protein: CASSYLQGAKKLFF; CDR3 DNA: TGTGCCAGCAGTTACCTTCAGGGGGCGAAGAAACTGTTTTTT
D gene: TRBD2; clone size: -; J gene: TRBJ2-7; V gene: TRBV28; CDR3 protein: CASSGPGGGGNYEQYF; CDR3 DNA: TGTGCCAGCAGCGGGCCGGGTGGCGGGGGGAACTACGAGCAGTACTTC
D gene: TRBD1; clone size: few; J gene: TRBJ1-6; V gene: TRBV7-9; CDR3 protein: CASSLGTGFLPPLHF; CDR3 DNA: TGTGCCAGCAGCTTGGGGACAGGGTTCTTACCACCCCTCCACTTT
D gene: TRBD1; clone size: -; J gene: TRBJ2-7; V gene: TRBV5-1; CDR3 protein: CASSSTGVPYEQYF; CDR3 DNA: TGCGCCAGCAGCTCCACAGGGGTTCCCTACGAGCAGTACTTC
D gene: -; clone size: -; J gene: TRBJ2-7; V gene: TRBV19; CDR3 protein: CASSILGAASYEQYF; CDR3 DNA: TGTGCCAGTAGTATTTTGGGGGCTGCCTCCTACGAGCAGTACTTC
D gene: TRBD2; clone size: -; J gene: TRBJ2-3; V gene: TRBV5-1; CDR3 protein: CASSLAGLSTDTQYF; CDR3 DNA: TGCGCCAGCAGCTTGGCGGGACTAAGCACAGATACGCAGTATTTT
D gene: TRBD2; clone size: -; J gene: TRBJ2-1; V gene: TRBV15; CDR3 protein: CATSREGLAGYNEQFF; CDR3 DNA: TGTGCCACCAGCAGAGAGGGACTAGCGGGGTACAATGAGCAGTTCTTC
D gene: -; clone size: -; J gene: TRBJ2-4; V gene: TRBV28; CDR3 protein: CASGLVAKNIQYF; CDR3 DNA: TGTGCCAGCGGCCTGGTAGCCAAAAACATTCAGTACTTC
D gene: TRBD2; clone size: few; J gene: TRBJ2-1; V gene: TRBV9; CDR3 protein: CASSVGLAGASSYNEQFF; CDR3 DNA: TGTGCCAGCAGCGTAGGCCTAGCGGGGGCGAGCTCCTACAATGAGCAGTTCTTC
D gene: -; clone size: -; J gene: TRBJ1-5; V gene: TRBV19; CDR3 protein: CASSYGAGLGPQHF; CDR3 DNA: TGTGCCAGTAGTTATGGGGCAGGGTTAGGTCCCCAGCATTTT
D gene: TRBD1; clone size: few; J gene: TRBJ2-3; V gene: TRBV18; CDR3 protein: CASSPPHGGQGISTDTQYF; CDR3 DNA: TGTGCCAGCTCACCACCGCACGGTGGACAGGGCATAAGCACAGATACGCAGTATTTT
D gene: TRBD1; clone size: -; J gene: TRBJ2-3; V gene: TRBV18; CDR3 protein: CASSQNRGVTDTQYF; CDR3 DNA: TGTGCCAGCTCGCAGAACAGGGGGGTGACAGATACGCAGTATTTT
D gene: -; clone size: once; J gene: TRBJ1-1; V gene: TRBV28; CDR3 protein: CASSPGQWEAFF; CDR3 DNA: TGTGCCAGCAGTCCTGGACAGTGGGAAGCTTTCTTT
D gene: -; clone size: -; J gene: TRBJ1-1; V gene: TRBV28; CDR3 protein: CASSAHGGRGAFF; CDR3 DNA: TGTGCCAGCAGTGCCCACGGGGGGCGCGGAGCTTTCTTT
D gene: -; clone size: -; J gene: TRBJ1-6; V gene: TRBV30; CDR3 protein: CAWSVFQGKNSPLHF; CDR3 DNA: TGTGCCTGGAGTGTATTTCAGGGTAAAAATTCACCCCTCCACTTT
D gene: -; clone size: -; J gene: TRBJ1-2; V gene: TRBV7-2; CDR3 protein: CASSFWQGDYGYTF; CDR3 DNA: TGTGCCAGCAGCTTTTGGCAGGGCGACTATGGCTACACCTTC
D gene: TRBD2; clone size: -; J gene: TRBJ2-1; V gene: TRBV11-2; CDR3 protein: CASSLDVAGGLGDNEQFF; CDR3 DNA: TGTGCCAGCAGCTTAGATGTAGCGGGGGGCTTAGGGGACAATGAGCAGTTCTTC
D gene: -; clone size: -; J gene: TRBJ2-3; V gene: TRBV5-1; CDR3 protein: CASSLYAEDTQYF; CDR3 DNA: TGCGCCAGCAGCTTGTACGCAGAAGATACGCAGTATTTT
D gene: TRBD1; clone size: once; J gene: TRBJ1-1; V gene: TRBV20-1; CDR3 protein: CSARDRGTAFF; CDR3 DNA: TGCAGTGCTAGGGACAGGGGGACGGCTTTCTTT
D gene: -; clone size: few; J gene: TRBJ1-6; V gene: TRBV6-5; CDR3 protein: CASSYSENSPLHF; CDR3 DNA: TGTGCCAGCAGTTACTCGGAGAATTCACCCCTCCACTTT
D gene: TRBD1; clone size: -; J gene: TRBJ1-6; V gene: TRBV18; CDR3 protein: CASSPLKQGDNSPLHF; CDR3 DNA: TGTGCCAGCTCACCACTAAAACAGGGGGATAATTCACCCCTCCACTTT